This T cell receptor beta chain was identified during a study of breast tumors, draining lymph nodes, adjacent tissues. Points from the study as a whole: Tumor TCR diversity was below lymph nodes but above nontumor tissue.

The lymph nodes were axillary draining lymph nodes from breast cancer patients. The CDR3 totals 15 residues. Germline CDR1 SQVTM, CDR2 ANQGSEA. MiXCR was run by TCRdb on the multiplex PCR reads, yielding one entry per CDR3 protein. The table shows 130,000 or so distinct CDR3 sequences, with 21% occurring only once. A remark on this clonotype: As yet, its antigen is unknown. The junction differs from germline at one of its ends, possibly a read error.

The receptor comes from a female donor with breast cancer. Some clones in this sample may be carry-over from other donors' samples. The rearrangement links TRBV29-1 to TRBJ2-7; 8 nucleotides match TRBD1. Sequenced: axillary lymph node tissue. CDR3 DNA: TGCAACGTAGAGGACAGGGTAATTCATCCCTACGGGCAGTACTTC. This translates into CNVEDRVIHPYGQYF.